This T cell receptor beta chain was sequenced for a study of vaccination and CD4 T cells after COVID-19. Documented treatment: roughly 11-day PBMC culture with coronavirus spike peptide pools or control peptides (ViraFEST assay). Only a few counts were recorded for this clonotype. Its antigen is not identified. Cultured CD4+ T cell DNA was sequenced using the Oncomine TCR Beta short-read assay. TCRdb passed the PCR reads through MiXCR, listing each CDR3 protein once. The sample has 15,000 to 20,000 distinct CDR3 sequences; approximately 57% are singletons. Germline CDR1 and CDR2: KGHDR and SFDVKD. V lost 3 bases and J lost 4, with 12 bases in between. The CDR3 sequence is 15 residues long.

This receptor was identified in a human donor who had recovered from COVID-19. Material: CD4+ T cells from blood, cultured in vitro. J is TRBJ1-5 and V is TRBV24-1; D is unresolved. CDR3 sequence reads: CATSDGSRDNQPQHF. Here the CDR3 DNA reads TGTGCCACCAGTGATGGGTCAAGGGATAATCAGCCCCAGCATTTT.